The 18 T cell receptor beta chains listed next were all sequenced from one sample in a study of cytomegalovirus exposure and HLA in healthy donors (dated by TCRdb to 2016 to 2017). Library construction relied on the immunoSEQ multiplex PCR assay. A mixture of 60 forward primers for TCR Vbeta segments and 13 reverse primers for TCR Jbeta segments was used in the multiplex PCR. TCRdb provides this immuneACCESS table in a form limited to in-frame rearrangements. Some clones are lacking; in checked studies, under half of them reflect an unresolved V gene, and why the rest are absent is not known. This sample holds about 180,000 clones; 65% to 85% were observed only once. The top ten clones comprise 2.5% to 4% of the sample. The sequenced sample consisted of PBMCs. The receptor set was obtained from a woman in her 50s in good health and CMV-seropositive.

J is TRBJ1-1 and V is TRBV9, with TRBD1 matching 7 bases. The CDR3 length is 13 residues. The germline gives CDR1 SGDLS, CDR2 YYNGEE. The ends lost 4 bases at V and 6 bases at J; junction bases unmatched: 6. The CDR3 loop reads CASSWRQGPEAFF. The DNA for the CDR3 is TGTGCCAGCAGCTGGCGACAGGGTCCTGAAGCTTTCTTT.

This chain links TRBV2 with TRBJ2-7; 10 positions agree with TRBD1. Germline CDR1 is SNHLY and CDR2 is FYNNEI. V lost 7 bases and J lost 9; bases outside the gene matches: 15. This CDR3 spans 15 amino acids. For the CDR3, the DNA is TGTGCCAGCACCTCAAGGGGGGGACAGGGGATGGGGCAGTACTTC. This gives the protein CASTSRGGQGMGQYF.

This clone was recorded a few times. The chain couples TRBV25-1 to TRBJ1-4; no reliable D call. V was shortened by 3 bases and J by 8 bases, with 19 bases between the two germline ends. Germline V lookup: CDR1 MGHDK, CDR2 SYGVNS. CDR3 size: 16 residues. The chain's CDR3 is CASSDPQLEKEEKLFF. CDR3 bases: TGTGCCAGCAGTGATCCCCAACTTGAAAAGGAGGAAAAACTGTTTTTT.

The genes are TRBV7-2 and TRBJ2-2, with D possibly matching TRBD1 (6 bases). The CDR3 runs 15 residues. Trimming stripped 5 bases from V and 0 bases from J, with 10 bases between. Germline assignment: CDR1 SGHTA and CDR2 FQGNSA. The CDR3 here is CASSPGTPNTGELFF. CDR3 coding DNA: TGTGCCAGCAGCCCCGGGACACCGAACACCGGGGAGCTGTTTTTT.

The chain is built from TRBV7-2 and TRBJ2-7; D is uncertain. CDR1 and CDR2 from the germline V gene are SGHTA and FQGNSA. Trimming removed 0 bases at V and 3 bases at J, with 6 bases between. This CDR3 spans 13 amino acids. CDR3 coding DNA: TGTGCCAGCAGCTTAGCCCCCAACTACGAGCAGTACTTC. This sequence encodes CASSLAPNYEQYF.

This clone was seen more than once but under ten times. The chain recombines TRBV2 with TRBJ1-5, with 10 bases fitting TRBD1. The V gene end was trimmed by 7 bases and the J gene end by 5 bases; junction bases not matched to a gene: 8. The CDR3 has 15 residues. The germline gives CDR1 SNHLY, CDR2 FYNNEI. In DNA, the CDR3 is TGTGCCAGCACCCCGGGACAGGGGTTCTATCAGCCCCAGCATTTT. Amino acids: CASTPGQGFYQPQHF.

This clone was observed a few times. The chain couples TRBV5-4 to TRBJ2-1; D possibly corresponds to TRBD1 (6 bases). Germline V CDR1 and CDR2: SGHNT, YYREEE (reference sequence). CDR3 size: 16 residues. The ends were cut back, 1 base at V and 6 bases at J, with 17 bases in the middle. CDR3 coding DNA: TGTGCCAGCAGCTTGCCGGTCGGGACAAGGGGCAATGAGCAGTTCTTC. Translated, it gives CASSLPVGTRGNEQFF.

V usage is TRBV7-6 and J usage is TRBJ2-3, with 9 bases aligning to TRBD1. Losses at the gene ends were 7 bases for V and 6 bases for J; bases not matched to a gene: 8. The length of the CDR3 is 14 residues. The germline CDR1 and CDR2 sequences are SGHVS and FNYEAQ. The CDR3 loop is CASTSGQGRDTQYF. The DNA for the CDR3 is TGTGCCAGCACCTCGGGACAGGGACGGGATACGCAGTATTTT. Filled out from reference TRBV7-6 and TRBJ2-3, the complete variable domain reads GAGVSQSPRYKVTKRGQDVALRCDPISGHVSLYWYRQALGQGPEFLTYFNYEAQQDKSGLPNDRFSAERPEGSISTLTIQRTEQRDSAMYRCASTSGQGRDTQYFGPGTRLTVL.

J is TRBJ1-2 and V is TRBV28; a weak D match, TRBD1 (5 bases). The V gene's germline CDR1 is MDHEN and CDR2 SYDVKM. V was clipped by 0 bases and J by 4 bases, with 15 bases between them. This CDR3 has 16 amino acids. CDR3 DNA: TGTGCCAGCAGTTTATGGCCCCCTACAGGCATCTATGGCTACACCTTC. It yields the protein CASSLWPPTGIYGYTF.

This clone was counted only a few times. This chain uses TRBV12-5 with TRBJ1-5; 8 nucleotides match TRBD1. The germline gives CDR1 LGHNT, CDR2 FRNRAP. The CDR3 sequence is 17 residues long. With V trimmed by 0 bases and J by 3 bases, 7 bases remained unmatched. The CDR3 nucleotides read TGTGCTAGTGGTTTGGTAGCGGCAGGGGGCCTCAATCAGCCCCAGCATTTT. Protein product: CASGLVAAGGLNQPQHF.

This rearrangement joins TRBV7-2 to TRBJ1-1; the D gene is possibly TRBD1 (6 bases). The CDR3 extends over 14 amino acids. The ends were cut back, 5 bases at V and 3 bases at J, with 13 bases in the middle. CDR1 is SGHTA, CDR2 FQGNSA, per germline. This CDR3 reads CASSRSTGYTEAFF. CDR3 nucleotide sequence: TGTGCCAGCAGCCGATCCACAGGGTACACTGAAGCTTTCTTT.

With regard to this clone: Other nucleotide sequences from this sample produce the same CDR3. The V and J genes are TRBV6-1 and TRBJ2-7; tentatively, D is TRBD1 (7 bases). This CDR3 region has 14 residues. The germline V gene has CDR1 MNHNS and CDR2 SASEGT. V lost 6 bases and J 1 base, leaving 13 bases between the germline ends. The CDR3 bases are TGTGCCAGCAGAAGACAGGGAGGATCCTACGAGCAGTACTTC. Protein sequence: CASRRQGGSYEQYF.

The rearrangement links TRBV9 to TRBJ2-1; TRBD2 aligns across 9 bases. J was trimmed by 8 bases and V by 2 bases; bases with no gene match: 8. The CDR3 spans 15 residues. CDR1 SGDLS and CDR2 YYNGEE come from the germline V gene. The CDR3 spells CASSVRGGDFDEQFF. Here the CDR3 DNA reads TGTGCCAGCAGCGTGCGGGGGGGGGACTTCGATGAGCAGTTCTTC. The complete variable domain, with remaining parts taken from reference TRBV9 and TRBJ2-1, reads DSGVTQTPKHLITATGQRVTLRCSPRSGDLSVYWYQQSLDQGLQFLIQYYNGEERAKGNILERFSAQQFPDLHSELNLSSLELGDSALYFCASSVRGGDFDEQFFGPGTRLTVL.

This clone came up once. The chain combines TRBV25-1 with TRBJ2-5, with a tentative D call TRBD1 (5 bases). The end of the DNA aligns better with TRBJ2-7, so the J call may be wrong. CDR1 and CDR2 (germline): MGHDK, SYGVNS. This CDR3 contains 14 residues. CDR3 region: CASSDRATTYEQYF. The CDR3 nucleotides read TGTGCCAGCAGTGACAGGGCTACCACCTACGAGCAGTACTTC.

Only a few counts were recorded for this clone. The chain is built from TRBV5-4 and TRBJ1-4; maybe TRBD1 (5 bases). The ends were cut back, 4 bases at V and 3 bases at J, with 13 bases in the middle. CDR1 is SGHNT, CDR2 YYREEE, per germline (reference sequence). CDR3 length: 15 residues. The CDR3 sequence: CASSIGQGPNEKLFF. CDR3 DNA sequence: TGTGCCAGCAGCATTGGGCAGGGCCCTAATGAAAAACTGTTTTTT. Based on the CDR3 plus reference TRBV5-4 and TRBJ1-4, the full variable domain is ETGVTQSPTHLIKTRGQQVTLRCSSQSGHNTVSWYQQALGQGPQFIFQYYREEENGRGNFPPRFSGLQFPNYSSELNVNALELDDSALYLCASSIGQGPNEKLFFGSGTQLSVL.

This clone was counted between two and nine times. The chain carries TRBV7-8 and TRBJ1-4; D perhaps matches TRBD1 (6 bases). CDR3 length equals 15 residues. Germline V CDR1 and CDR2: SGHVS, FQNEAQ. V gave up 5 bases and J gave up 5 bases, with 15 bases separating them. CDR3 bases: TGTGCCAGCAGCCCCACCCACGACAGGAATGAAAAACTGTTTTTT. It encodes CASSPTHDRNEKLFF. Based on the CDR3 plus reference TRBV7-8 and TRBJ1-4, the full variable domain is GAGVSQSPRYKVAKRGQDVALRCDPISGHVSLFWYQQALGQGPEFLTYFQNEAQLDKSGLPSDRFFAERPEGSVSTLKIQRTQQEDSAVYLCASSPTHDRNEKLFFGSGTQLSVL.

The chain couples TRBV7-8 to TRBJ2-1; TRBD2 matches 8 bases. Germline V gene sequence: CDR1 SGHVS, CDR2 FQNEAQ. J lost 3 bases, V lost 3 bases, and 19 bases had no gene match. The CDR3 totals 20 residues. CDR3 sequence: CASSFHPRGGPSPVYNEQFF. Here the CDR3 DNA reads TGTGCCAGCAGCTTCCACCCCCGGGGGGGACCGTCTCCCGTCTACAATGAGCAGTTCTTC.

This clone was found a few times. The rearrangement links TRBV29-1 to TRBJ2-1; 11 bases are a match to TRBD2. V gave up 6 bases and J gave up 0 bases; unmatched junction bases: 10. Per the germline V gene, CDR1 is SQVTM and CDR2 is ANQGSEA. This CDR3 is 17 amino acids long. The chain's CDR3 is CSVELAGAFYSYNEQFF. The CDR3 nucleotides read TGCAGCGTCGAACTAGCGGGGGCCTTTTACTCCTACAATGAGCAGTTCTTC.